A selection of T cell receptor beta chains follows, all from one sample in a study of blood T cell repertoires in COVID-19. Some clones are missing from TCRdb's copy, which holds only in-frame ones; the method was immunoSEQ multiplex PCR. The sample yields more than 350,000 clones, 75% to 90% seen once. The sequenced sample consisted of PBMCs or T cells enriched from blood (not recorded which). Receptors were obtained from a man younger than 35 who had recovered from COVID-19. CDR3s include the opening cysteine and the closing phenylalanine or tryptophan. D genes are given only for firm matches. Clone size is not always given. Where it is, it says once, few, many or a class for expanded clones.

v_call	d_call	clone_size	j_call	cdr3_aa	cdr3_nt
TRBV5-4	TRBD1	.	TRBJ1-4	CASSLGQGGNEKLFF	TGTGCCAGCAGCTTGGGACAGGGAGGCAATGAAAAACTGTTTTTT
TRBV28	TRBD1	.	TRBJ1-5	CASSPPGQGNQPQHF	TGTGCCAGCAGTCCCCCGGGACAGGGGAATCAGCCCCAGCATTTT
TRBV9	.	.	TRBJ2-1	CASSVLSKGRGEQFF	TGTGCCAGCAGCGTCCTCTCGAAGGGGCGGGGTGAGCAGTTCTTC
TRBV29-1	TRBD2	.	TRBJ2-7	CSVMRGYSYEQYF	TGCAGCGTTATGCGGGGGTACTCCTACGAGCAGTACTTC
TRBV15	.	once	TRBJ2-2	CATSREGGLSNTGELFF	TGTGCCACCAGCAGAGAGGGGGGGCTCTCGAACACCGGGGAGCTGTTTTTT
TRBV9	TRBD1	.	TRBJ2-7	CASSVGQGTYEQYF	TGTGCCAGCAGCGTGGGACAGGGAACCTACGAGCAGTACTTC
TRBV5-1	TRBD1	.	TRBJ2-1	CASSGQGTTGGSSYNEQFF	TGCGCCAGCAGTGGACAGGGGACGACTGGCGGGAGCTCCTACAATGAGCAGTTCTTC
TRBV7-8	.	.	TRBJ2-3	CASSGAGQYYTDTQYF	TGTGCCAGCAGCGGAGCGGGACAATACTACACAGATACGCAGTATTTT
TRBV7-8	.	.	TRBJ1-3	CASSHPGYSGNTIYF	TGTGCCAGCAGCCATCCGGGTTACTCTGGAAACACCATATATTTT
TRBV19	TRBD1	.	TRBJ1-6	CASSPGTAYRSPLHF	TGTGCCAGTAGTCCTGGGACAGCCTACCGATCACCCCTCCACTTT
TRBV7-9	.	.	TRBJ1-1	CASTRRGTDTEAFF	TGTGCCAGCACCCGCCGGGGTACGGACACTGAAGCTTTCTTT
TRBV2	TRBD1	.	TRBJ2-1	CASSEEGGQSWNEQFF	TGTGCCAGCAGTGAAGAAGGGGGCCAATCCTGGAATGAGCAGTTCTTC
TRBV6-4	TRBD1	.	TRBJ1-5	CASSVGTENSNQPQHF	TGTGCCAGCAGTGTCGGGACAGAAAATAGCAATCAGCCCCAGCATTTT
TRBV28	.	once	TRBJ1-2	CASSLANYGYTF	TGTGCCAGCAGCCTAGCAAACTATGGCTACACCTTC
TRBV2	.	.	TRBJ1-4	CATKQVVNEKLFF	TGTGCCACCAAACAAGTGGTTAATGAAAAACTGTTTTTT
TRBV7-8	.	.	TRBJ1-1	CASSRITGSPEAFF	TGTGCCAGCAGCCGAATAACAGGGTCCCCTGAAGCTTTCTTT
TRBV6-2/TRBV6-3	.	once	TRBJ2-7	CASSPAGNRAYEQYF	TGTGCCAGCAGTCCCGCGGGTAACAGGGCCTACGAGCAGTACTTC
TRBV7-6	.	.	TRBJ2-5	CASSFQEGGETQYF	TGTGCCAGCAGCTTTCAGGAAGGAGGAGAGACCCAGTACTTC
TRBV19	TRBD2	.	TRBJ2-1	CATTIWGGSGDEQFF	TGTGCCACTACCATTTGGGGCGGGAGCGGCGATGAGCAGTTCTTC
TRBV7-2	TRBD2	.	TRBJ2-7	CASSLDLAGQTEQYF	TGTGCCAGCAGCTTAGATCTAGCGGGTCAAACCGAGCAGTACTTC
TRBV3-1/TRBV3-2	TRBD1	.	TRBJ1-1	CASSQQDRYSSEAFF	TGTGCCAGCAGCCAACAGGACAGGTATTCGTCTGAAGCTTTCTTT
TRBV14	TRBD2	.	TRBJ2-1	CASSQDWGVAGYNEQFF	TGTGCCAGCAGCCAAGATTGGGGCGTAGCGGGGTACAATGAGCAGTTCTTC
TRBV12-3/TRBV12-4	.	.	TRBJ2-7	CASSSYEHYEQYF	TGTGCCAGCAGTTCGTACGAACACTACGAGCAGTACTTC
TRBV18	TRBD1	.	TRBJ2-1	CASSPFSGQGKSEQFF	TGTGCCAGCTCACCTTTTTCGGGACAGGGGAAGAGTGAGCAGTTCTTC
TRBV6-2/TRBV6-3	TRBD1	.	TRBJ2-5	CASSSPRQGGFSETQYF	TGTGCCAGCAGTTCGCCCCGACAGGGTGGGTTTTCAGAGACCCAGTACTTC
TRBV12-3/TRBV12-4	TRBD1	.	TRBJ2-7	CASRSWTGGDQNF	TGCGCCAGCAGGTCCTGGACAGGGGGCGATCAAAACTTC
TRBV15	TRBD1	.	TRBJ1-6	CATSKQGSPLHF	TGTGCCACCAGCAAACAGGGGTCACCCCTCCACTTT
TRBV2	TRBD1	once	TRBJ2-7	CASSGTGANEQYF	TGTGCCAGCAGTGGGACAGGGGCCAACGAGCAGTACTTC
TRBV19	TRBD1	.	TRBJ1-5	CASSTRTGGWEPQHF	TGTGCCAGTAGTACACGGACAGGGGGTTGGGAGCCCCAGCATTTT
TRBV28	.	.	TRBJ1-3	CASTTFQGYSGNTIYF	TGTGCCAGCACTACCTTCCAGGGTTACTCTGGAAACACCATATATTTT
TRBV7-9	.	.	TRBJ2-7	CASSLNGHSYEQYF	TGTGCCAGCAGCTTAAACGGACACTCCTACGAGCAGTACTTC
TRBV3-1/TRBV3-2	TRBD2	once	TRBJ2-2	CASSQVSGRANVDTGELFF	TGTGCCAGCAGCCAAGTAAGTGGGAGGGCCAATGTGGACACCGGGGAGCTGTTTTTT
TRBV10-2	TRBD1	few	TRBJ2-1	CASSDGGQGIRNEQFF	TGCGCCAGCAGTGACGGAGGACAGGGAATTCGAAATGAGCAGTTCTTC
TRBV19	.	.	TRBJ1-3	CASSITRVKNSGNTIYF	TGTGCCAGTAGTATTACGAGGGTGAAGAACTCTGGAAACACCATATATTTT
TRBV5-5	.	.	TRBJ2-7	CASSLDQGSYEQYF	TGTGCCAGCAGCTTGGACCAGGGCTCCTACGAGCAGTACTTC
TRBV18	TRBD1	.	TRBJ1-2	CASSPQTGSGYTF	TGTGCCAGCTCACCACAGACAGGGAGCGGCTACACCTTC
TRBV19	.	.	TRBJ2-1	CATIPPSAGYNEQFF	TGTGCCACCATCCCCCCCTCGGCGGGCTACAATGAGCAGTTCTTC
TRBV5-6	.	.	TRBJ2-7	CASSSDSYSYEQYF	TGTGCCAGCAGCTCGGACAGTTATAGCTACGAGCAGTACTTC
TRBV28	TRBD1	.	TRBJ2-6	CASSKGAGGANVLTF	TGTGCCAGCAGTAAGGGGGCGGGTGGGGCCAACGTCCTGACTTTC
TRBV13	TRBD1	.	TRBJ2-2	CASSLAQGVRTGELFF	TGTGCCAGCAGCTTAGCGCAGGGGGTGAGGACCGGGGAGCTGTTTTTT
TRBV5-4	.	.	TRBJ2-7	CASSLDQGSTYEQYF	TGTGCCAGCAGCTTAGATCAGGGATCGACCTACGAGCAGTACTTC
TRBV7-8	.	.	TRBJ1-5	CASRLGSSNQPQHF	TGTGCCAGCAGACTCGGGAGTAGCAATCAGCCCCAGCATTTT
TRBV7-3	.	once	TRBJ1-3	CASSLFGGEGNTIYF	TGTGCCAGCAGCCTCTTTGGGGGGGAAGGAAACACCATATATTTT
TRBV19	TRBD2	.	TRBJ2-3	CASSLSGGPDTDTQYF	TGTGCCAGTAGTCTGAGCGGGGGCCCGGACACAGATACGCAGTATTTT
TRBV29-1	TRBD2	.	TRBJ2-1	CSVERESSYNEQFF	TGCAGCGTTGAGCGGGAGAGCTCCTACAATGAGCAGTTCTTC
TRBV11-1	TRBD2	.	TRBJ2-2	CASSLGREGQAGELFF	TGTGCCAGCAGCTTAGGGCGGGAGGGCCAAGCCGGGGAGCTGTTTTTT
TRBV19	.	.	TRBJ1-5	CASSINVNQPQHF	TGTGCCAGTAGTATCAATGTCAATCAGCCCCAGCATTTT
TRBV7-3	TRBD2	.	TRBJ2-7	CASSMGLAGAYEQYF	TGTGCCAGCAGCATGGGACTAGCGGGCGCGTACGAGCAGTACTTC
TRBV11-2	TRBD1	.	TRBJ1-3	CASSLDRAGNTIYF	TGTGCCAGCAGCTTGGACAGGGCTGGAAACACCATATATTTT
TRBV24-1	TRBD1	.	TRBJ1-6	CATSERQGVFSPLHF	TGTGCCACCAGTGAGAGACAGGGGGTGTTTTCACCCCTCCACTTT
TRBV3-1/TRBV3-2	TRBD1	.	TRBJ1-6	CASSQSGQVWNSPLHF	TGTGCCAGCAGCCAGTCAGGACAGGTTTGGAATTCACCCCTCCACTTT
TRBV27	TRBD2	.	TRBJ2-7	CASSWGGGNYEQYF	TGTGCCAGCAGTTGGGGCGGGGGGAACTACGAGCAGTACTTC
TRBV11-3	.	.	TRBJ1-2	CASSLGQGMHGYTF	TGTGCCAGCAGCTTAGGCCAGGGGATGCATGGCTACACCTTC
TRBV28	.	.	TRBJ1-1	CASSFQGGTEAFF	TGTGCCAGCAGTTTTCAGGGAGGCACTGAAGCTTTCTTT
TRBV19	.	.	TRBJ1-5	CASSPQARVSRQPQHF	TGTGCCAGTAGTCCCCAAGCCAGGGTAAGTCGACAGCCCCAGCATTTT
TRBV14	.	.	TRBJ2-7	CASSPTKTYEQYF	TGTGCCAGCAGCCCAACTAAGACCTACGAGCAGTACTTC
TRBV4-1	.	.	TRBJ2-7	CASSQDRAAGLSGEQYF	TGCGCCAGCAGCCAAGATAGGGCGGCGGGACTGAGTGGGGAGCAGTACTTC
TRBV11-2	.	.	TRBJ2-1	CASSFGGGNEQFF	TGTGCCAGCAGCTTCGGGGGTGGCAATGAGCAGTTCTTC
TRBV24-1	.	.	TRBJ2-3	CATSDQTSTDTQYF	TGTGCCACCAGTGATCAGACTTCCACAGATACGCAGTATTTT